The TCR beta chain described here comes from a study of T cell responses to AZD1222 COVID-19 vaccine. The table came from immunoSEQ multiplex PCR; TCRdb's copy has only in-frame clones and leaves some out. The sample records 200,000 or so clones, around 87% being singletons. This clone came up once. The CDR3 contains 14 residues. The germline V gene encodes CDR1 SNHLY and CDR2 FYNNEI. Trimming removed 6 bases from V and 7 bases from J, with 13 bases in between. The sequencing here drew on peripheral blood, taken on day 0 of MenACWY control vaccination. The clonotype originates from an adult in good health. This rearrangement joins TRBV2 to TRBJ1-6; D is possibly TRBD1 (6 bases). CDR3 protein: CASRPQGTNSPLHF. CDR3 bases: TGTGCCAGCAGACCACAGGGTACGAATTCACCCCTCCACTTT.